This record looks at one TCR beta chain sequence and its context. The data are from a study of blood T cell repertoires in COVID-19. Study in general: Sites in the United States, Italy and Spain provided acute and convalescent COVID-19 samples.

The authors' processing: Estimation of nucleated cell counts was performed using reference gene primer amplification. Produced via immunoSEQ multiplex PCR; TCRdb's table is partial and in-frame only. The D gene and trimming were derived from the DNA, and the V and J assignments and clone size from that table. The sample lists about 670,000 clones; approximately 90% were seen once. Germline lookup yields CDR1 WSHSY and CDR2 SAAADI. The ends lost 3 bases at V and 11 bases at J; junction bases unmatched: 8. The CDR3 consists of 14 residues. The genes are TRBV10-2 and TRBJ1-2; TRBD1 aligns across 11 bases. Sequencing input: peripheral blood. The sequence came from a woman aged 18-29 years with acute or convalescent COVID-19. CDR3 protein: CASSDQRGTGGYTF. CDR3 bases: TGCGCCAGCAGTGACCAGAGGGGGACAGGGGGGTACACCTTC.